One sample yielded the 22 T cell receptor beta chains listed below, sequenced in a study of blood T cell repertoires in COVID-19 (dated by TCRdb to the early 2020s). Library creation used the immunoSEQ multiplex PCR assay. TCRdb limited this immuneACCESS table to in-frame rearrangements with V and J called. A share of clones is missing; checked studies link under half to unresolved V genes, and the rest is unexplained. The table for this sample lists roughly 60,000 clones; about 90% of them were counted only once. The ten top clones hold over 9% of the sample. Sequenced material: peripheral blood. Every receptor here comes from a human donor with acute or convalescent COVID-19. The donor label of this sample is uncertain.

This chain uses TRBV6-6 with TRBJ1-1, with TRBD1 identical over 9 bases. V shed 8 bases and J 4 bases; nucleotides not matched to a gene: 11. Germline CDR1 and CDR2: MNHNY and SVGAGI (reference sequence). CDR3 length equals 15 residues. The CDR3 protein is CASGKQGAVGTEAFF. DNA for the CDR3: TGTGCCAGCGGGAAACAGGGGGCGGTGGGCACTGAAGCTTTCTTT.

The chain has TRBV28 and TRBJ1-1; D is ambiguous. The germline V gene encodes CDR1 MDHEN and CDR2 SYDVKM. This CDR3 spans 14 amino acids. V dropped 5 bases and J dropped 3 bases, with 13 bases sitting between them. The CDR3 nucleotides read TGTGCCAGCAGTCCTCCGGGGTCGGACACTGAAGCTTTCTTT. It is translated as CASSPPGSDTEAFF. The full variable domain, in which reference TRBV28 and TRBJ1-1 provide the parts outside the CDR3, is DVKVTQSSRYLVKRTGEKVFLECVQDMDHENMFWYRQDPGLGLRLIYFSYDVKMKEKGDIPEGYSVSREKKERFSLILESASTNQTSMYLCASSPPGSDTEAFFGQGTRLTVV.

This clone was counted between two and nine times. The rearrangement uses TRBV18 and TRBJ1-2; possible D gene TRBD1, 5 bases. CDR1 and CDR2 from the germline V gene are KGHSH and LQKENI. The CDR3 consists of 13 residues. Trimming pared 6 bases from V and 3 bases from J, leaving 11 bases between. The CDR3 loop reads CASSPGDYYGYTF. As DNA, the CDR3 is TGTGCCAGCTCCCCGGGGGACTACTATGGCTACACCTTC.

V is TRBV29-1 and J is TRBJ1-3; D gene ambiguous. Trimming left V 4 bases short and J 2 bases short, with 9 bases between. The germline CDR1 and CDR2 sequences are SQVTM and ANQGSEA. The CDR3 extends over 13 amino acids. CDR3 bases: TGCAGCGTTGGGGCCGGGGCTGGAAACACCATATATTTT. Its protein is CSVGAGAGNTIYF.

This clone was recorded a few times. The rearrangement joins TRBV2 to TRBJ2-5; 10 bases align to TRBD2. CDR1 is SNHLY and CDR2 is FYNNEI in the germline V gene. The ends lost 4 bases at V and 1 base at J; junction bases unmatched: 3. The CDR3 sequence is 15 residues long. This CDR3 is CASSVLAGAQETQYF. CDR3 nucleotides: TGTGCCAGCAGTGTGCTAGCGGGGGCCCAAGAGACCCAGTACTTC.

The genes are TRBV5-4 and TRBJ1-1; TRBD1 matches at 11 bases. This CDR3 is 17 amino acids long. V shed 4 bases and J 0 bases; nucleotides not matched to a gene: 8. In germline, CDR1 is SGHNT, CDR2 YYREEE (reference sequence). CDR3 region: CASSRPGQGGLNTEAFF. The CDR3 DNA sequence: TGTGCCAGCAGCCGCCCGGGACAGGGGGGCTTGAACACTGAAGCTTTCTTT.

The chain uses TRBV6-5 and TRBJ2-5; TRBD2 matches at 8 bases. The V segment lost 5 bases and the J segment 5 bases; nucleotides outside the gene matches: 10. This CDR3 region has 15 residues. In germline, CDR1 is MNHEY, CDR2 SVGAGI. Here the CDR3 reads CASSPQGSGGETQYF. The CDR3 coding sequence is TGTGCCAGCAGTCCCCAGGGGTCGGGAGGGGAGACCCAGTACTTC.

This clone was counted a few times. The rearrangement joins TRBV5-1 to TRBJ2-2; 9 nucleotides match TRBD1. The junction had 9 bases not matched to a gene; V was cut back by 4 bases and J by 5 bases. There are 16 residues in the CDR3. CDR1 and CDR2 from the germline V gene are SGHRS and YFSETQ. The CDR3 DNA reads TGCGCCAGCAGCCATCCGGGACAGGGTGAAACCGGGGAGCTGTTTTTT. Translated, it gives CASSHPGQGETGELFF.

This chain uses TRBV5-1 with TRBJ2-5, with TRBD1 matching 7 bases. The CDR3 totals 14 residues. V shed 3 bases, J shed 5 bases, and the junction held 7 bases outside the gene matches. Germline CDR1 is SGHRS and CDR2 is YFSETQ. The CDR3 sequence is CASSSSGGEETQYF. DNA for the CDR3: TGCGCCAGCAGCTCCTCAGGGGGAGAGGAGACCCAGTACTTC.

Written as DNA, the CDR3 is TGTGCCAGCAGTCCCCAGGGGGTTGGAAACACCATATATTTT. As protein: CASSPQGVGNTIYF. The genes are TRBV2 and TRBJ1-3, with 7 bases matching TRBD1. Germline V CDR1 and CDR2: SNHLY, FYNNEI. After removal of 5 bases from V and 3 bases from J, the junction contained 4 bases not matched to a gene. There are 14 residues in the CDR3.

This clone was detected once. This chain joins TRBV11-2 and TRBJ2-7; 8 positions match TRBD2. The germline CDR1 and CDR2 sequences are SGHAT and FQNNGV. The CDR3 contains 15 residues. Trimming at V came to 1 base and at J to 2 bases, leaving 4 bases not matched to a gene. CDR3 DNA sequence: TGTGCCAGCAGCTTAGGGGCGGGAGGAACCTACGAGCAGTACTTC. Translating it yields CASSLGAGGTYEQYF.

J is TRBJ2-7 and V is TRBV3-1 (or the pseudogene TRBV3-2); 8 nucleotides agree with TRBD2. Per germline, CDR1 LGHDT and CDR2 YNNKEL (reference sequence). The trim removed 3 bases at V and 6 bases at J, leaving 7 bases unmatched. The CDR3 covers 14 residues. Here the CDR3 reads CASSQSGTRGEQYV. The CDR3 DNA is TGTGCCAGCAGCCAGTCCGGGACTAGGGGCGAGCAGTACGTC.

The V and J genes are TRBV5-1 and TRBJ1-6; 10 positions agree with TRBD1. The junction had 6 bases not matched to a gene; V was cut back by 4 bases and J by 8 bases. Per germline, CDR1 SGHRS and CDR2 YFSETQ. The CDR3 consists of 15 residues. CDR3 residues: CASSQRTGGYSPLHF. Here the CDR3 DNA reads TGCGCCAGCAGCCAGCGGACAGGGGGATATTCACCCCTCCACTTT.

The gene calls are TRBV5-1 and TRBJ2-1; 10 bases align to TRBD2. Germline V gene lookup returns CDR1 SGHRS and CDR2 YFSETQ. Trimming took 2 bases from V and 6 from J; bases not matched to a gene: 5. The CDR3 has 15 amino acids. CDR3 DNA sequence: TGCGCCAGCAGCTTAACTAGCGGGGTCTCCAATGAGCAGTTCTTC. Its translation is CASSLTSGVSNEQFF. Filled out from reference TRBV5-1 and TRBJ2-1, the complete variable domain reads KAGVTQTPRYLIKTRGQQVTLSCSPISGHRSVSWYQQTPGQGLQFLFEYFSETQRNKGNFPGRFSGRQFSNSRSEMNVSTLELGDSALYLCASSLTSGVSNEQFFGPGTRLTVL.

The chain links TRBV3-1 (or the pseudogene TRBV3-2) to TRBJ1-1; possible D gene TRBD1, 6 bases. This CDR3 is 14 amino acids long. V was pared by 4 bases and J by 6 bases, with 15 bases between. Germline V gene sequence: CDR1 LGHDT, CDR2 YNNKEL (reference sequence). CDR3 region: CASSPSRGGAEAFF. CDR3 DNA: TGTGCCAGCAGCCCCTCTAGGGGGGGAGCTGAAGCTTTCTTT.

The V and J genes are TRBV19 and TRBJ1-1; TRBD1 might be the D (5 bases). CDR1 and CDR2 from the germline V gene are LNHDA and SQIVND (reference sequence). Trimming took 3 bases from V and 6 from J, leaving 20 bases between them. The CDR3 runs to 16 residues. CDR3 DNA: TGTGCCAGTAGTATTTATGGGGGGGGTCTTAGGGCTGAAGCTTTCTTT. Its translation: CASSIYGGGLRAEAFF.

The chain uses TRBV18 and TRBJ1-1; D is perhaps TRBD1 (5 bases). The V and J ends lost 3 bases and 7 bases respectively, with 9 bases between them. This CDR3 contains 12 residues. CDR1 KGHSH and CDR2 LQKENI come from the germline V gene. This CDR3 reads CASSPDKSEAFF. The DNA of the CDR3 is TGTGCCAGCTCACCGGACAAAAGTGAAGCTTTCTTT.

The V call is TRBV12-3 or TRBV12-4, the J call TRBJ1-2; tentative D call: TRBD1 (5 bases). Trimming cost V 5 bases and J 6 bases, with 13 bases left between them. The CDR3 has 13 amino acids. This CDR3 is CASSPARRDGYTF. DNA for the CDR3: TGTGCCAGCAGTCCCGCCCGCAGGGATGGCTACACCTTC.

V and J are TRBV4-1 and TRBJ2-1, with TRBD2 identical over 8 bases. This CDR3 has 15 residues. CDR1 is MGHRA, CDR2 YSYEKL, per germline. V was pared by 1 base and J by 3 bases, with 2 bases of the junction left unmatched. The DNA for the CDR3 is TGCGCCAGCAGCCAAGGAGCGGGAGTCTACAATGAGCAGTTCTTC. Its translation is CASSQGAGVYNEQFF.

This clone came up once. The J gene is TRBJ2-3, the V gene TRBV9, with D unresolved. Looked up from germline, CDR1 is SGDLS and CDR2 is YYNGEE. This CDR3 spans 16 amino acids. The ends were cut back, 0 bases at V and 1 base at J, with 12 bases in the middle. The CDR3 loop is CASSVARYRGTDTQYF. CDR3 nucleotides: TGTGCCAGCAGCGTAGCGCGCTACCGTGGCACAGATACGCAGTATTTT.

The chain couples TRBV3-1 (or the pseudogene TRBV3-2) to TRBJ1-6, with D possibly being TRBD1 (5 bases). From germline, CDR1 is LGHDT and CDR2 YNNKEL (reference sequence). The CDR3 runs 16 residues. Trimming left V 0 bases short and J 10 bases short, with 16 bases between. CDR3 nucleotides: TGTGCCAGCAGCCAAGATCGGGCCAGGGAACGATCACCCCTCCACTTT. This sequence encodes CASSQDRARERSPLHF.

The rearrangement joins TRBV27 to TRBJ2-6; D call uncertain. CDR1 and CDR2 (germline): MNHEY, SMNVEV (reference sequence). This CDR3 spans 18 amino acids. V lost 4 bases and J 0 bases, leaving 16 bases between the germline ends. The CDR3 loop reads CASSSQYGLSSGANVLTF. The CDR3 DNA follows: TGTGCCAGCAGTTCCCAGTATGGGCTATCCTCTGGGGCCAACGTCCTGACTTTC.